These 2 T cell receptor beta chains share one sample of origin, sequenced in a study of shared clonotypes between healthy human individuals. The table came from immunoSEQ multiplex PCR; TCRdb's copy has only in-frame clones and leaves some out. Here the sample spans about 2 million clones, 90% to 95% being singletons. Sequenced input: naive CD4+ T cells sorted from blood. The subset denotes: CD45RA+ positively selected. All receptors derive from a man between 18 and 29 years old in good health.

The CDR3 protein is CASSLVGTGATSGSSYEQYF. The CDR3 bases are TGCGCCAGCAGCTTGGTGGGGACTGGGGCGACTAGCGGGAGCTCCTACGAGCAGTACTTC. V and J are TRBV5-1 and TRBJ2-7, with 12 bases aligning to TRBD2. V dropped 0 bases and J dropped 0; count of bases not matched to a gene: 13. Germline lookup yields CDR1 SGHRS and CDR2 YFSETQ. CDR3 length: 20 residues. Full variable domain (missing parts from reference TRBV5-1 and TRBJ2-7): KAGVTQTPRYLIKTRGQQVTLSCSPISGHRSVSWYQQTPGQGLQFLFEYFSETQRNKGNFPGRFSGRQFSNSRSEMNVSTLELGDSALYLCASSLVGTGATSGSSYEQYFGPGTRLTVT.

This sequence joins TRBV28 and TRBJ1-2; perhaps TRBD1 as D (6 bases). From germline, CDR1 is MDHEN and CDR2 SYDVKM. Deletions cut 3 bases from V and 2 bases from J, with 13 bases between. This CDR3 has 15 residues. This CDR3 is CASSFFDRTNYGYTF. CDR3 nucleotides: TGTGCCAGCAGTTTTTTCGACAGGACGAACTATGGCTACACCTTC.